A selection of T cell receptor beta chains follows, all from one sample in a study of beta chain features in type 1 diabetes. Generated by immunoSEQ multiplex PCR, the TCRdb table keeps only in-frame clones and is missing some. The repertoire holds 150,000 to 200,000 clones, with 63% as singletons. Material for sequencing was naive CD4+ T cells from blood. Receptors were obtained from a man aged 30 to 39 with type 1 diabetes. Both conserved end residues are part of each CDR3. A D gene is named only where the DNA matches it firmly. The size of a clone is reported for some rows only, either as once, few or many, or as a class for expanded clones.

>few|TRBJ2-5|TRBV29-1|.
TGCAGCGCTTCCGTGGCCTTTGGAAGCCAGTACTTC
CSASVAFGSQYF
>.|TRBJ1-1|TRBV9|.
TGTGCCAGCAGCGGGATGGGGAACACTGAAGCTTTCTTT
CASSGMGNTEAFF
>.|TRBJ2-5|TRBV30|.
TGTGCCTGGAGTTCGACGTTCTCGTACCAAGAGACCCAGTACTTC
CAWSSTFSYQETQYF
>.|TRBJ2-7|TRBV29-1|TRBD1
TGCAGCGTTTCCCGGACAGGGGGCTTCGACGAGCAGTACTTC
CSVSRTGGFDEQYF
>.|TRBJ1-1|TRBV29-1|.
TGCAGCGTTGACCGGACGGTGAACACTGAAGCTTTCTTT
CSVDRTVNTEAFF
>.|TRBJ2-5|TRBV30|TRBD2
TGTGCCTGGAGTCTAGCGGGCAGGGGGACCCAGTACTTC
CAWSLAGRGTQYF
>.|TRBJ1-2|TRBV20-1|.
TGCAGTGCTAGAAACTATGGCTACACCTTC
CSARNYGYTF
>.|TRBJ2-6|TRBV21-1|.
TGTGCCAGCAGCACGTCAGTGGCTATCTCTGGGGCCAACGTCCTGACTTTC
CASSTSVAISGANVLTF
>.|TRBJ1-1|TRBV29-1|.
TGCAGCGTAAAGGTTGGGGATGCGAACACTGAAGCTTTCTTT
CSVKVGDANTEAFF
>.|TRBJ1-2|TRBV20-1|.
TGCAGTGCTCTGAAACCTTATGGCTACACCTTC
CSALKPYGYTF
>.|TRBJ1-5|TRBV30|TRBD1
TGTGCCTGGAGATACCCAGACAGGGGACGTCAGCCCCAGCATTTT
CAWRYPDRGRQPQHF
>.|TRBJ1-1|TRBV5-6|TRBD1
TGTGCCAGCAGCTTCGACAGGGGCAAAGCTTTCTTT
CASSFDRGKAFF
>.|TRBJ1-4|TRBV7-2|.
TGTGCCAGCAGCTTAGCGCGGGGATACAATGAAAAACTGTTTTTT
CASSLARGYNEKLFF
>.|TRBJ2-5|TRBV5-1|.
TGCGCCAGCAGCAGGGCGGGCCAGAAGACCCAGTACTTC
CASSRAGQKTQYF
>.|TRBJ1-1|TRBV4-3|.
TGCGCCAGCAGTTCAGGGACGACTGAAGCTTTCTTT
CASSSGTTEAFF
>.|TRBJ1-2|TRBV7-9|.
TGTGCCAGCAGCTTATTGGCTATCGTCGGCGGCTACACCTTC
CASSLLAIVGGYTF
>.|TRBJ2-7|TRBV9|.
TGTGCCAGCAGCGGACGGGGGACAGATACCTACGAGCAGTACTTC
CASSGRGTDTYEQYF
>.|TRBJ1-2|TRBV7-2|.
TGTGCCAGCAGGACCTATAACTATGGCTACACCTTC
CASRTYNYGYTF
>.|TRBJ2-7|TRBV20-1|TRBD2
TGCAGTGCTAGAGGCGGGGGCGAGCAGTACTTC
CSARGGGEQYF
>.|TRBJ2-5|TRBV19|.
TGTGCCAGTAGTATCTTAGGGCATGCGGAGACCCAGTACTTC
CASSILGHAETQYF
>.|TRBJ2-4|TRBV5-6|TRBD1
TGTGCCAGCAGCTTGATGGGACAGACGGCCCGAGCCAAAAACATTCAGTACTTC
CASSLMGQTARAKNIQYF
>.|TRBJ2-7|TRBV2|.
TGTGCCAGCCTCAGGAACTCCTACGAGCAGTACTTC
CASLRNSYEQYF
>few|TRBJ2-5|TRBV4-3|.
TGCGCCAGCAGCCAAGAAAGGCTAGATAGAGAGACCCAGTACTTC
CASSQERLDRETQYF
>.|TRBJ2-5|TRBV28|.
TGTGCCAGCAGTTTGGGCCAAGAGACCCAGTACTTC
CASSLGQETQYF